This T cell receptor (beta chain) was sequenced in a study of shared clonotypes between healthy human individuals. The table came from immunoSEQ multiplex PCR; TCRdb's copy has only in-frame clones and leaves some out. The table has around 2.3 million clones, approximately 96% seen once. From germline, CDR1 is SGHTA and CDR2 FQGNSA. V was cut by 3 bases and J by 7 bases, with 12 bases left in between. The CDR3 contains 13 residues. The source is a man younger than 35 in good health. The sequencing input was naive CD4+ T cells sorted from blood. Sample subset: CD45RA+ positively selected. This chain uses TRBV7-2 with TRBJ1-1; a weak D match, TRBD1 (5 bases). This CDR3 reads CASSLEGIGEAFF. CDR3 bases: TGTGCCAGCAGCTTGGAGGGGATTGGTGAAGCTTTCTTT.